Presented here are 20 T cell receptor beta chains from one specimen sequenced in a study of cytomegalovirus exposure and HLA in healthy donors. The PCR was carried out with 60 Vbeta primers and 13 Jbeta primers. The data were produced by immunoSEQ multiplex PCR, yet TCRdb's version contains in-frame clones alone and is incomplete. The profile shows about 160,000 clones, around 79% of them singletons. The sequenced material came from PBMCs. The receptors here all came from a man aged 35 to 55 in good health and CMV-seronegative.

In this sample, this clone turned up once. The chain couples TRBV7-8 to TRBJ2-4; D may be TRBD2 (5 bases). Trimming cost V 4 bases and J 1 base, with 14 bases left between them. This CDR3 spans 16 amino acids. Germline CDR1 is SGHVS and CDR2 is FQNEAQ. In DNA form, the CDR3 reads TGTGCCAGCAGCTCTTCTAGCTCTGGGGCCAAAAACATTCAGTACTTC. Its protein product is CASSSSSSGAKNIQYF. Combining the CDR3 with reference TRBV7-8 and TRBJ2-4 gives the whole variable domain GAGVSQSPRYKVAKRGQDVALRCDPISGHVSLFWYQQALGQGPEFLTYFQNEAQLDKSGLPSDRFFAERPEGSVSTLKIQRTQQEDSAVYLCASSSSSSGAKNIQYFGAGTRLSVL.

The chain couples TRBV28 to TRBJ1-2; TRBD1 agrees at 7 bases. This CDR3 has 16 residues. Germline V gives CDR1 MDHEN, CDR2 SYDVKM. The V segment lost 3 bases and the J segment 3 bases; nucleotides outside the gene matches: 10. CDR3 bases: TGTGCCAGCAGTTTCCAGACAGGGAGTAGGGACTATGGCTACACCTTC. Residues: CASSFQTGSRDYGYTF.

This chain joins TRBV7-6 and TRBJ2-3, with TRBD2 matching 14 bases. Trimming removed 2 bases from V and 3 bases from J; junction bases left unmatched: 7. The germline V gene has CDR1 SGHVS and CDR2 FNYEAQ. This CDR3 comprises 18 residues. The DNA of the CDR3 is TGTGCCAGCAGCTTAAGAGCTGGGACTAGCGGGGGAACAGATACGCAGTATTTT. It translates to CASSLRAGTSGGTDTQYF.

Written as DNA, the CDR3 is TGCAGCGTTGTCGAGGGAGCCTACGAGCAGTACTTC. Its translation: CSVVEGAYEQYF. J is TRBJ2-5 and V is TRBV29-1, with D possibly being TRBD2 (5 bases). Gene TRBJ2-7 matches the end of the DNA better, so the J call may be wrong. Germline loops: CDR1 SQVTM, CDR2 ANQGSEA. There are 12 residues in the CDR3.

The chain carries TRBV6-1 and TRBJ2-3; 9 bases map to TRBD1. This CDR3 is built from 14 residues. Germline assignment: CDR1 MNHNS and CDR2 SASEGT. J lost 8 bases, V lost 11 bases, and 14 bases had no gene match. The CDR3 loop is CAVKWGQGLGTQYF. The CDR3 DNA reads TGTGCCGTCAAGTGGGGACAGGGATTAGGTACGCAGTATTTT.

The chain carries TRBV19 and TRBJ2-5; 12 nucleotides agree with TRBD2. The ends lost 5 bases at V and 5 bases at J; junction bases unmatched: 9. Germline values: CDR1 LNHDA, CDR2 SQIVND (reference sequence). CDR3 length equals 16 residues. The CDR3 loop is CASSPRLAGAGETQYF. The CDR3 bases are TGTGCCAGTAGTCCAAGACTAGCGGGGGCCGGGGAGACCCAGTACTTC.

This chain links TRBV15 with TRBJ2-3, with 9 bases matching TRBD2. The CDR3 has 14 residues. J was trimmed by 8 bases and V by 2 bases; bases with no gene match: 5. Germline V gene sequence: CDR1 LNHNV, CDR2 YYDKDF (reference sequence). The CDR3 nucleotides are TGTGCCACCAGCAGATCTAGCGGGGCTTGTACGCAGTATTTT. Protein sequence: CATSRSSGACTQYF. The complete variable domain, with remaining parts taken from reference TRBV15 and TRBJ2-3, reads DAMVIQNPRYQVTQFGKPVTLSCSQTLNHNVMYWYQQKSSQAPKLLFHYYDKDFNNEADTPDNFQSRRPNTSFCFLDIRSPGLGDTAMYLCATSRSSGACTQYFGPGTRLTVL.

The CDR3 coding sequence is TGTGCCAGCGGAACACAGGGGAACACTGAAGCTTTCTTT. It encodes CASGTQGNTEAFF. The chain couples TRBV6-6 to TRBJ1-1; D may be TRBD1 (6 bases). The length of the CDR3 is 13 residues. V lost 8 bases to trimming and J lost 1 base, with 11 bases between them. Per germline, CDR1 MNHNY and CDR2 SVGAGI (reference sequence).

The chain carries TRBV29-1 and TRBJ1-2; a possible D gene is TRBD1 (5 bases). The V end was cut by 2 bases, the J end by 3 bases, with 16 bases between. In germline, CDR1 is SQVTM, CDR2 ANQGSEA. The CDR3 length is 15 residues. The CDR3 region has the DNA TGCAGCGTTGAACCCGGGGCAGGGAGGGACTATGGCTACACCTTC. It specifies CSVEPGAGRDYGYTF.

The rearrangement joins TRBV7-9 to TRBJ2-3; no reliable D call. Trimming pared 0 bases from V and 2 bases from J, leaving 12 bases between. The length of the CDR3 is 16 residues. CDR1 is SEHNR, CDR2 FQNEAQ, per germline (reference sequence). The CDR3 region has the DNA TGTGCCAGCAGCTTAGCGCTAAGCCTATCCACAGATACGCAGTATTTT. Translation gives CASSLALSLSTDTQYF.

In its sample, this clone was seen a few times. The chain carries TRBV7-2 and TRBJ1-5; 7 bases are shared with TRBD1. The ends lost 1 base at V and 4 bases at J; junction bases unmatched: 4. The CDR3 is 15 amino acids. Germline V gene sequence: CDR1 SGHTA, CDR2 FQGNSA. As DNA, the CDR3 is TGTGCCAGCAGCTTAGTGCAGGGGGGTAATCAGCCCCAGCATTTT. Encoded protein: CASSLVQGGNQPQHF.

CDR3 protein: CAISAGVEPGNTIYF. The CDR3 DNA sequence: TGTGCCATCAGCGCGGGAGTAGAACCTGGAAACACCATATATTTT. The J gene is TRBJ1-3, the V gene TRBV10-3; D ambiguous. The CDR3 extends over 15 amino acids. Germline assignment: CDR1 ENHRY and CDR2 SYGVKD. Trimming pared 6 bases from V and 2 bases from J, leaving 14 bases between.

V and J are TRBV27 and TRBJ2-7; D is possibly TRBD2 (6 bases). Germline CDR1 MNHEY, CDR2 SMNVEV (reference sequence). There are 15 residues in the CDR3. Trimming pared 2 bases from V and 0 bases from J, leaving 11 bases between. DNA for the CDR3: TGTGCCAGCAGTTTAGCCCCGGACTACTCCTACGAGCAGTACTTC. Protein sequence: CASSLAPDYSYEQYF.

J is TRBJ2-5 and V is TRBV4-1; 14 bases map to TRBD2. Per germline, CDR1 MGHRA and CDR2 YSYEKL. The V gene end was trimmed by 4 bases and the J gene end by 3 bases; junction bases not matched to a gene: 4. The CDR3 runs to 16 residues. The CDR3 here is CASSPGLAGAKETQYF. CDR3 bases: TGCGCCAGCAGCCCGGGACTAGCGGGGGCAAAAGAGACCCAGTACTTC.

This clone appeared a single time. The rearrangement joins TRBV28 to TRBJ1-1; 8 bases are a match to TRBD1. This CDR3 is 11 amino acids long. Germline CDR1 is MDHEN and CDR2 is SYDVKM. Germline trimming cut 5 bases from V and 11 bases from J; bases unmatched to any gene: 4. CDR3 sequence reads: CASSPGGAAFF. For the CDR3, the DNA is TGTGCCAGCAGTCCAGGGGGCGCGGCTTTCTTT.

J is TRBJ2-4 and V is TRBV2, with TRBD2 identical over 11 bases. CDR1 SNHLY and CDR2 FYNNEI come from the germline V gene. Germline trimming cut 6 bases from V and 1 base from J; bases unmatched to any gene: 11. The CDR3 totals 18 residues. In DNA, the CDR3 is TGTGCCAGCAGCGCCGATCTAGCGGGGGGCCGGGCCAAAAACATTCAGTACTTC. It translates to CASSADLAGGRAKNIQYF.

The rearrangement links TRBV28 to TRBJ1-4; a weak D match, TRBD1 (5 bases). The CDR3 has 14 residues. CDR1 MDHEN and CDR2 SYDVKM come from the germline V gene. V lost 6 bases and J 8 bases, leaving 16 bases between the germline ends. For the CDR3, the DNA is TGTGCCAGCAGCCCCATGGCCACAGGAGAAAAACTGTTTTTT. Its protein is CASSPMATGEKLFF.

The chain couples TRBV29-1 to TRBJ2-7, with 11 bases fitting TRBD2. This CDR3 is built from 14 residues. J lost 0 bases, V lost 6 bases, and 4 bases had no gene match. Germline V CDR1 and CDR2: SQVTM, ANQGSEA. DNA of the CDR3: TGCAGCGTAGAACTAGCGGGGGACTCCTACGAGCAGTACTTC. It encodes CSVELAGDSYEQYF.

The gene calls are TRBV7-2 and TRBJ2-2, with 11 bases lining up with TRBD2. The CDR3 loop spans 13 amino acids. The junction had 3 bases not matched to a gene; V was cut back by 10 bases and J by 5 bases. Germline V gene lookup returns CDR1 SGHTA and CDR2 FQGNSA. CDR3 in amino acids: CATTSGGTGELFF. The CDR3 DNA is TGTGCCACAACTAGCGGGGGAACCGGGGAGCTGTTTTTT.

In this sample, this clone turned up once. V usage is TRBV30 and J usage is TRBJ2-5, with unresolved D. TRBJ2-7 explains the end of the DNA better; the J call may be wrong. The CDR3 length is 14 residues. The germline CDR1 and CDR2 sequences are GTSNPN and SVGIG (reference sequence). CDR3 bases: TGTGCCTGGAGTGTTACGGGTTCTACTTACGAGCAGTACTTC. This codes for CAWSVTGSTYEQYF.